A selection of T cell receptor beta chains follows, all from one sample in a study of T cells after yellow fever vaccination. A single record per CDR3 protein comes from TCRdb applying MiXCR to the 5' RACE reads. The table has some 500,000 distinct CDR3 sequences, less than 15% seen once; the top ten hold about an eighth. The sequencing here drew on PBMCs, taken on the day of the yellow fever booster vaccination. These receptors were taken from a man aged 25-45 years who received the YFV17D yellow fever vaccine. Each CDR3 is given with its conserved first and last residue. A D gene is named only where the DNA matches it firmly. Clone size appears in some rows only: once, few, many, or a class for an expanded clone.

TRBV5-5,.,few,TRBJ2-1,CASSPTLSSADQFF,TGTGCCAGCAGCCCGACCCTTTCTAGCGCCGATCAGTTCTTC
TRBV18,TRBD2,few,TRBJ2-1,CASSPQVVAGGPSEQFF,TGTGCCAGCTCACCACAGGTGGTAGCGGGAGGGCCGAGTGAGCAGTTCTTC
TRBV6-2/TRBV6-3,TRBD1,.,TRBJ1-5,CASSRQGSQPQHF,TGTGCCAGCAGTCGACAGGGAAGTCAGCCCCAGCATTTT
TRBV5-1,TRBD2,.,TRBJ2-1,CASSSPGGDRLAGGTEQFF,TGCGCCAGCAGCTCGCCGGGAGGGGACAGACTAGCGGGAGGTACGGAGCAGTTCTTC
TRBV18,.,.,TRBJ2-4,CASSPQGHLAKNIQYF,TGTGCCAGCTCACCACAGGGACACCTAGCCAAAAACATTCAGTACTTC
TRBV7-2,TRBD2,many,TRBJ2-1,CASSLGTSGSSYNEQFF,TGTGCCAGCAGCTTAGGGACTAGCGGAAGCTCCTACAATGAGCAGTTCTTC
TRBV13,TRBD1,.,TRBJ1-6,CAISPGLGQGAARSPLHF,TGTGCCATCAGCCCCGGCCTCGGACAGGGCGCGGCAAGATCACCCCTCCACTTT
TRBV5-1,.,few,TRBJ2-2,CASSLAQSTGELFF,TGCGCCAGCAGCTTGGCCCAAAGTACTGGGGAGCTGTTTTTT
TRBV6-5,.,.,TRBJ2-3,CASSYASRSTDTQYF,TGTGCCAGCAGTTACGCTAGCCGGAGCACAGATACGCAGTATTTT
TRBV12-3/TRBV12-4,TRBD2,.,TRBJ2-7,CASSFSGGPREQYF,TGTGCCAGCAGTTTTTCGGGAGGGCCCAGGGAGCAGTACTTC
TRBV10-2,.,few,TRBJ1-1,CASRPGGSGTEAFF,TGCGCCAGCAGGCCCGGGGGAAGCGGCACTGAAGCTTTCTTT
TRBV11-2,TRBD2,few,TRBJ2-7,CASSLDIEGLGRYEQYF,TGTGCCAGCAGCTTAGACATCGAAGGACTAGGACGCTACGAGCAGTACTTC
TRBV4-1,TRBD2,few,TRBJ2-1,CASSQDRLAVNNEQFF,TGCGCCAGCAGCCAAGATCGACTAGCGGTTAACAATGAGCAGTTCTTC
TRBV20-1,.,.,TRBJ1-3,CSARDLSVSGNTIYF,TGCAGTGCTAGAGATTTGTCGGTCTCTGGAAACACCATATATTTT
TRBV7-6,.,.,TRBJ2-1,CASSLRKELVYHEQFF,TGTGCCAGCAGCTTAAGGAAGGAATTGGTCTACCATGAGCAGTTCTTC
TRBV6-2/TRBV6-3,.,.,TRBJ2-2,CASDTGNTGELFF,TGTGCCAGCGACACAGGAAACACCGGGGAGCTGTTTTTT
TRBV11-3,.,.,TRBJ1-1,CASSLVPRGEAFF,TGTGCCAGCAGCTTAGTTCCCCGGGGTGAAGCTTTCTTT
TRBV12-3/TRBV12-4,.,few,TRBJ2-2,CASSLGLRGTGELFF,TGTGCCAGCAGTCTGGGACTCCGAGGAACCGGGGAGCTGTTTTTT
TRBV12-3/TRBV12-4,TRBD1,.,TRBJ1-2,CASSPTPGPYRGGYTF,TGTGCCAGCAGTCCTACACCGGGACCATACAGGGGTGGCTACACCTTC
TRBV21-1,.,.,TRBJ2-1,CASSKNVTGRGYNEQFF,TGTGCCAGCAGCAAAAATGTCACGGGGAGAGGGTACAATGAGCAGTTCTTC
TRBV10-3,.,few,TRBJ1-5,CAITLGLDQPQHF,TGTGCCATCACCCTGGGCCTCGATCAGCCCCAGCATTTT
TRBV20-1,.,.,TRBJ2-1,CSAKPSSYNEQFF,TGCAGTGCTAAGCCTAGCTCCTACAATGAGCAGTTCTTC
TRBV6-1,.,.,TRBJ1-5,CASRGAGNNQPQHF,TGTGCCAGCCGGGGGGCGGGTAACAATCAGCCCCAGCATTTT
TRBV29-1,.,few,TRBJ2-7,CSVGPGRHYEQYF,TGCAGCGTCGGACCGGGACGCCACTACGAGCAGTACTTC
TRBV29-1,.,many,TRBJ1-2,CSINPPLDGDYGYTF,TGCAGTATCAATCCTCCCTTGGACGGAGACTATGGCTACACCTTC
TRBV5-1,.,few,TRBJ2-7,CASSPDRISEQYF,TGCGCCAGCAGTCCCGACAGGATATCCGAGCAGTACTTC
TRBV30,.,.,TRBJ1-2,CAWSAGRNYGYTF,TGTGCCTGGAGTGCAGGTCGGAACTATGGCTACACCTTC
TRBV10-3,.,.,TRBJ2-1,CAISEVGARYNEQFF,TGTGCCATCAGTGAGGTAGGAGCGCGTTACAATGAGCAGTTCTTC
TRBV20-1,.,.,TRBJ1-2,CSARDSRQTEGGYTF,TGCAGTGCTAGAGATAGTCGGCAGACGGAGGGTGGCTACACCTTC
TRBV28,.,few,TRBJ1-5,CASSLVWGNQPQHF,TGTGCCAGCAGTTTGGTTTGGGGAAATCAGCCCCAGCATTTT
TRBV7-2,TRBD2,few,TRBJ2-3,CASSLQRGGDTQYF,TGTGCCAGCAGCCTACAGCGGGGGGGGGATACGCAGTATTTT
TRBV29-1,TRBD2,.,TRBJ2-1,CSVEDPTSGSPGGEQFF,TGCAGCGTTGAAGATCCCACTAGCGGGAGCCCGGGGGGTGAGCAGTTCTTC